These T cell receptor beta chains were read from a single sample in a study of T cells in Graves' hyperthyroidism and ophthalmopathy. TCRdb ran MiXCR on the multiplex PCR reads and lists one entry per CDR3 protein. The sample has approximately 610,000 distinct CDR3 sequences, around 15% seen once. The sample comprised blood. These receptors were collected from a woman aged 40 to 49 with Graves' ophthalmopathy. CDR3s include the opening cysteine and the closing phenylalanine or tryptophan. The D gene is left open where the match is weak. Rows may omit the clone size; those that give it use once, few, many or a size class.

>many|-|TRBJ2-7|TRBV2
CASSSGTAPYEQYF
TGTGCCAGCAGTTCCGGGACTGCACCCTACGAGCAGTACTTC
>many|TRBD1|TRBJ1-2|TRBV20-1
CSAIQGGYGYTF
TGCAGTGCCATTCAGGGGGGCTATGGCTACACCTTC
>many|-|TRBJ2-3|TRBV12-3/TRBV12-4
CASSSRERGELSGYF
TGTGCCAGCAGTTCCCGAGAGAGGGGGGAGCTGAGTGGGTATTTT
>many|TRBD1|TRBJ2-7|TRBV6-1
CASKPDRVRYEQYF
TGTGCCAGCAAACCGGACAGGGTGCGATACGAGCAGTACTTC
>-|TRBD1|TRBJ2-7|TRBV28
CASRRTGLRVHEQYF
TGTGCCAGCAGGAGGACAGGACTTAGAGTCCACGAGCAGTACTTC
>-|TRBD1|TRBJ2-7|TRBV15
CATSRGGTGVPYEQYF
TGTGCCACCAGCAGAGGAGGGACAGGGGTTCCCTACGAGCAGTACTTC
>many|-|TRBJ1-5|TRBV6-2/TRBV6-3
CASSNPGINQPQHF
TGTGCCAGCAGTAACCCGGGAATCAATCAGCCCCAGCATTTT
>many|-|TRBJ1-1|TRBV7-3
CASSLGQGLGTEAFF
TGTGCCAGCAGCCTAGGGCAGGGGCTGGGCACTGAAGCTTTCTTT
>many|TRBD1|TRBJ1-2|TRBV12-3/TRBV12-4
CASSPSRRPGGYGYTF
TGTGCCAGCAGTCCCTCCCGTAGGCCAGGGGGCTATGGCTACACCTTC
>many|TRBD1|TRBJ1-3|TRBV28
CASSYRGFTGNTIYF
TGTGCCAGCAGTTACAGGGGTTTTACTGGAAACACCATATATTTT
>many|TRBD2|TRBJ2-7|TRBV27
CASSPETSAYEQYF
TGTGCCAGCAGTCCCGAGACTAGCGCATACGAGCAGTACTTC
>many|TRBD2|TRBJ2-7|TRBV9
CASSFSGRAGDEQYF
TGTGCCAGCAGCTTTAGCGGGAGGGCCGGGGACGAGCAGTACTTC
>-|TRBD2|TRBJ2-6|TRBV12-3/TRBV12-4
CASSLLSGGGSSGANVLTF
TGTGCCAGCAGTTTGCTTTCGGGCGGGGGGAGCTCTGGGGCCAACGTCCTGACTTTC